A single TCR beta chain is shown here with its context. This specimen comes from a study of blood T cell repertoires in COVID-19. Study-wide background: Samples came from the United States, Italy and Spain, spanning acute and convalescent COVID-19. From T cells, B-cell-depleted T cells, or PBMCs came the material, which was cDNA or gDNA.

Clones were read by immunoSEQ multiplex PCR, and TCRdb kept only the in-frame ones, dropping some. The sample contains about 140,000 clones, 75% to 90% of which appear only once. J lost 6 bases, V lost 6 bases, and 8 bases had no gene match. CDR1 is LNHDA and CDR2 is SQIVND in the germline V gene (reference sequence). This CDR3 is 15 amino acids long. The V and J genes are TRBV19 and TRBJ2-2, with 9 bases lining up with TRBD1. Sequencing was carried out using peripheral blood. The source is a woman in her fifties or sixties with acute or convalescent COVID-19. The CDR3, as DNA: TGTGCCAGTAGAAACAGGGGGCCAACGGCCGGGGAGCTGTTTTTT. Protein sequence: CASRNRGPTAGELFF.